This T cell receptor beta chain comes out of a study of CD8+CD57+ T cells in acquired aplastic anemia. Study details: The sorted CD4+ and CD8+ cells yielded an average about 3.5 ug of DNA. Study outcomes and limitations: Between patients and controls, CD8+ Simpson's diversity did not vary significantly. Patients shared about 30 CD8+ CDR3 sequences with controls.

Looked up from germline, CDR1 is SNHLY and CDR2 is FYNNEI. Between the trimmed V and J ends, which lost 4 bases and 4 bases, there was a span of 10 bases. The CDR3 is 13 residues long. For CDR3 and TCR beta VDJ profiling, genomic DNA was the template used. MiXCR was run by TCRdb on the reads, yielding one entry per CDR3 protein. Seen here are roughly 180,000 distinct CDR3 sequences, about half observed once, and the top ten hold roughly 13%. Sequencing was done on patients that had shown CD8+CD57+ cell expansion by flow cytometry. Patients, without exception, had severe acquired aplastic anemia. Note on this clonotype: Its antigen is unidentified.

This TCR was sampled from a human donor with aplastic anemia. Sequencing was done on a sample of sorted CD4+, CD8+, or CD8+CD57+ T cells (not recorded which) from PBMCs. The chain carries TRBV2 and TRBJ2-5; D may be TRBD1 or TRBD2 (5 bases each). CDR3 in amino acids: CASSGPGRETQYF. The DNA of the CDR3 is TGTGCCAGCAGTGGACCAGGGAGAGAGACCCAGTACTTC.